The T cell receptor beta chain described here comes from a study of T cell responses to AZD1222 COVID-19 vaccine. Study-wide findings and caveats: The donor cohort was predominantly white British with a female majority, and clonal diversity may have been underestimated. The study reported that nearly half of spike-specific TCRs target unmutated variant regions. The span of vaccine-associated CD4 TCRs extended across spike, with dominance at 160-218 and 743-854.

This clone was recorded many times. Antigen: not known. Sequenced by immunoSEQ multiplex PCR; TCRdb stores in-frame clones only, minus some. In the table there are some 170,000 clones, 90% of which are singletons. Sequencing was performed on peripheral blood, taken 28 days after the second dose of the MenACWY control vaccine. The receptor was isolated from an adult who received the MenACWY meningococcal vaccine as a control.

CDR3 sequence (DNA): TGCGCCAGCAGTGAGTCGTGGGGGACAGGTAACACCGGGGAGCTGTTTTTT. Translated: CASSESWGTGNTGELFF. The chain uses TRBV10-1 and TRBJ2-2; 8 nucleotides agree with TRBD1. The CDR3 covers 17 residues. Per the germline V gene, CDR1 is WNHNN and CDR2 is SYGVQD (reference sequence). J gave up 2 bases and V 0 bases, and 5 bases lay outside the gene matches.